Sequencing of this TCR beta chain was carried out in a study of T cell responses to AZD1222 COVID-19 vaccine. The V gene lost 5 bases and the J gene lost 1 base, with 17 bases spanning the gap. The CDR3 is 16 residues long. Germline-derived CDR1 and CDR2 are SGHTA and FQGNSA. Clones were sequenced by immunoSEQ multiplex PCR, and TCRdb holds only the in-frame ones, with some missing. Of 80,000 to 95,000 clones in the sample, about 90% were seen once. The sequence was obtained from an adult in good health. V usage is TRBV7-2 and J usage is TRBJ1-2; D remains ambiguous. Here the sequenced sample was peripheral blood, taken on day 0 of AZD1222 vaccination. DNA for the CDR3: TGTGCCAGCAGCCAGTCAGATCAGCTATTTAACTATGGCTACACCTTC. It specifies CASSQSDQLFNYGYTF.